This section outlines one T cell receptor beta chain sequence together with its context. The data are from a study of PD-L1 blockade in urothelial cancer. The germline CDR1 and CDR2 sequences are MNHEY and SMNVEV (reference sequence). Trimming removed 6 bases from V and 4 bases from J; junction bases left unmatched: 18. The CDR3 loop spans 17 amino acids. TCRdb's copy holds only in-frame clones and misses some; the assay was immunoSEQ multiplex PCR. The sample contains about 52,000 clones, around 79% of which appear only once. Time point: pretreatment peripheral blood. Sequencing was performed on PBMCs, taken around atezolizumab (anti-PD-L1) treatment. The genes are TRBV27 and TRBJ2-7; 7 bases line up with TRBD2. This clonotype was obtained from a man aged 70-80 years with urothelial cancer. CDR3: CASRHPTLPGGGYEQYF. The CDR3, as DNA: TGTGCCAGCAGACATCCCACTCTCCCGGGAGGTGGTTACGAGCAGTACTTC.